A selection of T cell receptor beta chains follows, all from one sample in a study of OX40 agonist ivuxolimab in advanced cancers. Clones were sequenced by immunoSEQ multiplex PCR, and TCRdb holds only the in-frame ones, with some missing. The sample contains about 70,000 clones, approximately 90% of which appear only once. The specimen was CD4+ or CD8+ T cells sorted from blood, collected in a trial of the OX40 agonist ivuxolimab. The receptors were sampled from an adult with an advanced solid tumor such as melanoma, head and neck, liver or kidney cancer. Each CDR3 is given with its conserved first and last residue. A D gene is named only where the DNA matches it firmly. Some rows have no size entry. The others give once, few or many, or a class for an expanded clone.

CDR3 DNA: TGCGCCAGCAGCTTGCGTCCGGACGGTCAGTCCACCTTC
CDR3 protein: CASSLRPDGQSTF
clone size: NA
J gene: TRBJ1-2
V gene: TRBV5-1
D gene: NA

CDR3 DNA: TGTGCCGGAGGGACAGGGGGCGACTACGAGCAGTACTTC
CDR3 protein: CAGGTGGDYEQYF
clone size: NA
J gene: TRBJ2-7
V gene: TRBV28
D gene: TRBD1

CDR3 DNA: TGTGCCAGCAGGCCACGAAGGCGGGTCGGGGAGCTGTTTTTT
CDR3 protein: CASRPRRRVGELFF
clone size: NA
J gene: TRBJ2-2
V gene: TRBV2
D gene: NA

CDR3 DNA: TGTGCCAGCAGCAAACTAGCGGGGATAACAGATACGCAGTATTTT
CDR3 protein: CASSKLAGITDTQYF
clone size: NA
J gene: TRBJ2-3
V gene: TRBV21-1
D gene: NA

CDR3 DNA: TGTGCCAGCTCGCCACAGCAGACAATTGAAGGAAACACCATATATTTT
CDR3 protein: CASSPQQTIEGNTIYF
clone size: NA
J gene: TRBJ1-3
V gene: TRBV18
D gene: NA

CDR3 DNA: TGCGCCAGCAGGGGACAGGGGACCACCGGGGGGCTGTTTTTT
CDR3 protein: CASRGQGTTGGLFF
clone size: NA
J gene: TRBJ2-2
V gene: TRBV4-3
D gene: TRBD1

CDR3 DNA: TGTGCCAGCAGCTCGGAGGGGGCCGGCAGGGACATTCAGTACTTC
CDR3 protein: CASSSEGAGRDIQYF
clone size: NA
J gene: TRBJ2-4
V gene: TRBV7-2
D gene: NA

CDR3 DNA: TGCAGCGCCCGCGGGGGTCCCAATCAGCCCCAGCATTTT
CDR3 protein: CSARGGPNQPQHF
clone size: few
J gene: TRBJ1-5
V gene: TRBV29-1
D gene: NA

CDR3 DNA: TGTGCCAGCAGCAAGGGGCTGGGGAGCAATCAGCCCCAGCATTTT
CDR3 protein: CASSKGLGSNQPQHF
clone size: NA
J gene: TRBJ1-5
V gene: TRBV28
D gene: NA

CDR3 DNA: TGCGCCAGCAGCCAACCGGGGGGAAAACTGTTTTTT
CDR3 protein: CASSQPGGKLFF
clone size: NA
J gene: TRBJ1-4
V gene: TRBV4-1
D gene: NA

CDR3 DNA: TGTGCCAGCAGTGAAGGGGGGGCGATGGGCGAGCAGTACTTC
CDR3 protein: CASSEGGAMGEQYF
clone size: NA
J gene: TRBJ2-7
V gene: TRBV6-1
D gene: NA

CDR3 DNA: TGTGCCAGCAGCCCGGGGGCAGACAGGGGGAATCAGCCCCAGCATTTT
CDR3 protein: CASSPGADRGNQPQHF
clone size: NA
J gene: TRBJ1-5
V gene: TRBV7-9
D gene: TRBD1

CDR3 DNA: TGTGCCAGCAGCTTTAGGGGTATGAACACTGAAGCTTTCTTT
CDR3 protein: CASSFRGMNTEAFF
clone size: once
J gene: TRBJ1-1
V gene: TRBV11-2
D gene: NA

CDR3 DNA: TGTGCCACCAGCAGAACTAGCGGGAGATACGAGCAGTACTTC
CDR3 protein: CATSRTSGRYEQYF
clone size: NA
J gene: TRBJ2-7
V gene: TRBV15
D gene: TRBD2

CDR3 DNA: TGTGCCAGCAGCACAAGGGTGTCCTACGAGCAGTACTTC
CDR3 protein: CASSTRVSYEQYF
clone size: NA
J gene: TRBJ2-7
V gene: TRBV7-8
D gene: NA

CDR3 DNA: TGCGCCAGCAGCGACAAGCAGGGCTCTTACGAGCAGTACTTC
CDR3 protein: CASSDKQGSYEQYF
clone size: NA
J gene: TRBJ2-7
V gene: TRBV5-1
D gene: NA

CDR3 DNA: TGTGCCAGCAGTTTATCAGGGTTGGGCGGCTACACCTTC
CDR3 protein: CASSLSGLGGYTF
clone size: NA
J gene: TRBJ1-2
V gene: TRBV27
D gene: NA

CDR3 DNA: TGTGCCAGTAGTCCCCAGCGGAGTGGGGAAGATACGCAGTATTTT
CDR3 protein: CASSPQRSGEDTQYF
clone size: NA
J gene: TRBJ2-3
V gene: TRBV19
D gene: NA

CDR3 DNA: TGTGCCAGCAGCTTGGGAGGGGGCAGGGCCCAATATCAGCCCCAGCATTTT
CDR3 protein: CASSLGGGRAQYQPQHF
clone size: NA
J gene: TRBJ1-5
V gene: TRBV5-8
D gene: TRBD1

CDR3 DNA: TGTGCCAGCAGACCCCCCGGAGCGGGACAAGAGACCCAGTACTTC
CDR3 protein: CASRPPGAGQETQYF
clone size: NA
J gene: TRBJ2-5
V gene: TRBV11-1
D gene: TRBD2

CDR3 DNA: TGTGCCAGCAGCCTTCGACAGGGGGGCTCCGAGCAGTACTTC
CDR3 protein: CASSLRQGGSEQYF
clone size: NA
J gene: TRBJ2-7
V gene: TRBV7-9
D gene: TRBD1

CDR3 DNA: TGTGCCAGCAAGGCCCGGGACTATAACACCGGGGAGCTGTTTTTT
CDR3 protein: CASKARDYNTGELFF
clone size: NA
J gene: TRBJ2-2
V gene: TRBV7-9
D gene: TRBD2

CDR3 DNA: TGTGCCAGCAGTAAGGGACAGTGGCAGCCCCAGCATTTT
CDR3 protein: CASSKGQWQPQHF
clone size: NA
J gene: TRBJ1-5
V gene: TRBV6-5
D gene: TRBD1

CDR3 DNA: TGTGCCAGCAGCCGAGAAACAGGGGTGACGTATCAGCCCCAGCATTTT
CDR3 protein: CASSRETGVTYQPQHF
clone size: NA
J gene: TRBJ1-5
V gene: TRBV28
D gene: TRBD1

CDR3 DNA: TGTGCCAGTAGTATAAACAGACGAGAGACCCAGTACTTC
CDR3 protein: CASSINRRETQYF
clone size: NA
J gene: TRBJ2-5
V gene: TRBV19
D gene: NA

CDR3 DNA: TGTGCCAGCAGCTACCGGGACCCGGCCCATGAGCAGTTCTTC
CDR3 protein: CASSYRDPAHEQFF
clone size: once
J gene: TRBJ2-1
V gene: TRBV5-8
D gene: NA

CDR3 DNA: TGTGCCAGCAGCAGGCCGGACCAGCTAAGTAAGCAGTTCTTC
CDR3 protein: CASSRPDQLSKQFF
clone size: NA
J gene: TRBJ2-1
V gene: TRBV21-1
D gene: NA

CDR3 DNA: TGTGCCAGCAGTGTGGGGACAGGGCCCACGAACACTGAAGCTTTCTTT
CDR3 protein: CASSVGTGPTNTEAFF
clone size: once
J gene: TRBJ1-1
V gene: TRBV28
D gene: TRBD1

CDR3 DNA: TGCAGCGTTGTTTTCTTGTCTATCAGGGAAGGCTACACCTTC
CDR3 protein: CSVVFLSIREGYTF
clone size: NA
J gene: TRBJ1-2
V gene: TRBV29-1
D gene: NA

CDR3 DNA: TGTGCCAGCACCCTAGCTCAGGGTCTCCAAGAGACCCAGTACTTC
CDR3 protein: CASTLAQGLQETQYF
clone size: NA
J gene: TRBJ2-5
V gene: TRBV28
D gene: NA

CDR3 DNA: TGTGCCAGCAGCTTTGACAGGGATGGAAAACTGTTTTTT
CDR3 protein: CASSFDRDGKLFF
clone size: NA
J gene: TRBJ1-4
V gene: TRBV5-4
D gene: TRBD1

CDR3 DNA: TGTGCCAGCACCCAGGGACTCCAAGGGACCCAGTACTTC
CDR3 protein: CASTQGLQGTQYF
clone size: NA
J gene: TRBJ2-5
V gene: TRBV11-3
D gene: NA

CDR3 DNA: TGTGCCAGCAGTCCACGACAGACAGGGGGAAGTACTGAAGCTTTCTTT
CDR3 protein: CASSPRQTGGSTEAFF
clone size: NA
J gene: TRBJ1-1
V gene: TRBV27
D gene: TRBD1

CDR3 DNA: TGTGCCAGCAGCAACAGGCTGCGGGCCTACGAGCAGTACTTC
CDR3 protein: CASSNRLRAYEQYF
clone size: NA
J gene: TRBJ2-7
V gene: TRBV7-2
D gene: NA

CDR3 DNA: TGCAGTGCCGGCAGGAATGAAAAACTGTTTTTT
CDR3 protein: CSAGRNEKLFF
clone size: NA
J gene: TRBJ1-4
V gene: TRBV20-1
D gene: NA

CDR3 DNA: TGTGCCAGCAGTGCGACAGGGGATTTGAACACTGAAGCTTTCTTT
CDR3 protein: CASSATGDLNTEAFF
clone size: NA
J gene: TRBJ1-1
V gene: TRBV28
D gene: TRBD1

CDR3 DNA: TGCGCCTCAAAGGGGGACGGACGGTCGAACACCGGGGAGCTGTTTTTT
CDR3 protein: CASKGDGRSNTGELFF
clone size: NA
J gene: TRBJ2-2
V gene: TRBV23-1
D gene: NA

CDR3 DNA: TGTGCCAGCTCACCTGACAGCTACGAGCAGTACTTC
CDR3 protein: CASSPDSYEQYF
clone size: NA
J gene: TRBJ2-7
V gene: TRBV18
D gene: NA

CDR3 DNA: TGTGCCAGTAGTATCCTTACAGCGAACACCGGGGAGCTGTTTTTT
CDR3 protein: CASSILTANTGELFF
clone size: NA
J gene: TRBJ2-2
V gene: TRBV19
D gene: NA

CDR3 DNA: TGTGCCAGCAGCCCTGGGGGCACGGCTATTGGATCCCTCCACTTT
CDR3 protein: CASSPGGTAIGSLHF
clone size: NA
J gene: TRBJ1-6
V gene: TRBV11-1
D gene: NA

CDR3 DNA: TGCGCCAGCAGCGAGGGGGCCAAGGCTAATTCACCCCTCCACTTT
CDR3 protein: CASSEGAKANSPLHF
clone size: NA
J gene: TRBJ1-6
V gene: TRBV5-1
D gene: TRBD1

CDR3 DNA: TGTGCCAGCTCACCAGTACAGGCCCAACTGGAGACCCAGTACTTC
CDR3 protein: CASSPVQAQLETQYF
clone size: NA
J gene: TRBJ2-5
V gene: TRBV18
D gene: NA

CDR3 DNA: TGTGCCAGCAGCCTAGCGGGGACTGCAGATACGCAGTATTTT
CDR3 protein: CASSLAGTADTQYF
clone size: NA
J gene: TRBJ2-3
V gene: TRBV7-9
D gene: TRBD2

CDR3 DNA: TGTGCCAGCCTGCGTGGGGGTAGCAATCAGCCCCAGCATTTT
CDR3 protein: CASLRGGSNQPQHF
clone size: NA
J gene: TRBJ1-5
V gene: TRBV28
D gene: NA

CDR3 DNA: TGTGCCAGCAGTTACTCGAGGAAGGGGGCTGCCTTCGAGCAGTACTTC
CDR3 protein: CASSYSRKGAAFEQYF
clone size: NA
J gene: TRBJ2-7
V gene: TRBV6-5
D gene: TRBD1

CDR3 DNA: TGCGCCAGCAGTTATCAGGGGTCCGCCCACGAAAAACTGTTTTTT
CDR3 protein: CASSYQGSAHEKLFF
clone size: NA
J gene: TRBJ1-4
V gene: TRBV5-1
D gene: NA

CDR3 DNA: TGTGCCAGCAGCCAAGATCTGTGGGCCGATTACGAGCAGTACTTC
CDR3 protein: CASSQDLWADYEQYF
clone size: NA
J gene: TRBJ2-7
V gene: TRBV4-2
D gene: NA

CDR3 DNA: TGTGCCAGCAGCTTAGGGGTTAGCGGTGAAGAGACCCAGTACTTC
CDR3 protein: CASSLGVSGEETQYF
clone size: NA
J gene: TRBJ2-5
V gene: TRBV7-2
D gene: NA

CDR3 DNA: TGTGCCAGCAGCCCGCTGTTACTAGCAGGTGAGCAGTTCTTC
CDR3 protein: CASSPLLLAGEQFF
clone size: NA
J gene: TRBJ2-1
V gene: TRBV7-8
D gene: NA